These T cell receptor beta chains were read from a single sample in a study of blood T cells in healthy people across ages. TCRdb ran MiXCR on the 5' RACE reads and lists one entry per CDR3 protein. Here the sample spans nearly 1 million distinct CDR3 sequences, roughly 51% being singletons. The source material was blood. The receptors stem from a woman aged 55 to 70 in good health. CDR3s include the opening cysteine and the closing phenylalanine or tryptophan. The order of the fields is D gene, V gene, clone size, J gene, CDR3 protein, CDR3 DNA. D genes are given only for firm matches. For some rows the clone size is stated as once, few or many, or as a class when expanded; others skip it.

d_gene: NA; v_gene: TRBV4-1; abundance: NA; j_gene: TRBJ1-2; CDR3aa: CASSQVRYVSGYTF; CDR3nt: TGCGCCAGCAGCCAAGTTAGATATGTAAGTGGCTACACCTTC
d_gene: NA; v_gene: TRBV3-1; abundance: few; j_gene: TRBJ1-5; CDR3aa: CASSQDAGNQPQHF; CDR3nt: TGTGCCAGCAGCCAAGATGCCGGTAATCAGCCCCAGCATTTT
d_gene: TRBD2; v_gene: TRBV29-1; abundance: once; j_gene: TRBJ2-5; CDR3aa: CSVAGTSQETQYF; CDR3nt: TGCAGCGTAGCCGGGACTAGCCAGGAGACCCAGTACTTC
d_gene: TRBD2; v_gene: TRBV4-3; abundance: NA; j_gene: TRBJ2-2; CDR3aa: CASSQVLGLAGEVYTGELFF; CDR3nt: TGCGCCAGCAGCCAAGTCCTGGGACTAGCGGGAGAAGTATACACCGGGGAGCTGTTTTTT
d_gene: TRBD2; v_gene: TRBV5-5; abundance: many; j_gene: TRBJ2-3; CDR3aa: CASGRDYRRGTQYF; CDR3nt: TGTGCCAGCGGTAGGGACTACCGAAGGGGTACGCAGTATTTT
d_gene: TRBD2; v_gene: TRBV4-2; abundance: NA; j_gene: TRBJ2-1; CDR3aa: CASSQGTSGRGWHEQFF; CDR3nt: TGTGCCAGCAGCCAAGGGACTAGCGGGAGGGGATGGCATGAGCAGTTCTTC
d_gene: NA; v_gene: TRBV10-3; abundance: NA; j_gene: TRBJ2-7; CDR3aa: CAISGGLESYEQYF; CDR3nt: TGTGCCATCAGTGGAGGACTGGAATCCTACGAGCAGTACTTC
d_gene: TRBD1; v_gene: TRBV9; abundance: NA; j_gene: TRBJ1-5; CDR3aa: CASSPGGHGIEPQHF; CDR3nt: TGTGCCAGCAGCCCAGGGGGACACGGTATAGAGCCCCAGCATTTT
d_gene: TRBD1; v_gene: TRBV11-2; abundance: NA; j_gene: TRBJ2-1; CDR3aa: CASSLGTATNEQFF; CDR3nt: TGTGCCAGCAGCTTGGGGACAGCCACGAATGAGCAGTTCTTC
d_gene: NA; v_gene: TRBV4-1; abundance: NA; j_gene: TRBJ2-1; CDR3aa: CASSQALGSTGEQFF; CDR3nt: TGCGCCAGCAGCCAAGCCCTAGGCAGTACCGGTGAGCAGTTCTTC
d_gene: NA; v_gene: TRBV9; abundance: few; j_gene: TRBJ2-7; CDR3aa: CASSEADIQGYEQYF; CDR3nt: TGTGCCAGCAGCGAGGCGGACATCCAGGGCTACGAGCAGTACTTC
d_gene: NA; v_gene: TRBV25-1; abundance: NA; j_gene: TRBJ1-1; CDR3aa: CASSAQGRAEAFF; CDR3nt: TGTGCCAGCAGTGCGCAGGGGAGGGCTGAAGCTTTCTTT
d_gene: TRBD2; v_gene: TRBV19; abundance: NA; j_gene: TRBJ2-3; CDR3aa: CASAGGETDTQYF; CDR3nt: TGTGCCAGTGCGGGAGGAGAGACAGATACGCAGTATTTT
d_gene: NA; v_gene: TRBV12-3/TRBV12-4; abundance: few; j_gene: TRBJ1-1; CDR3aa: CASRDPPGGEAFF; CDR3nt: TGTGCCAGCCGGGACCCACCTGGAGGTGAAGCTTTCTTT
d_gene: NA; v_gene: TRBV6-6; abundance: NA; j_gene: TRBJ1-2; CDR3aa: CASSAQGLAYGYTF; CDR3nt: TGTGCCAGCAGCGCCCAGGGATTAGCCTATGGCTACACCTTC
d_gene: NA; v_gene: TRBV25-1; abundance: NA; j_gene: TRBJ2-3; CDR3aa: CASSDRKSTDTQYF; CDR3nt: TGTGCCAGCAGTGATAGAAAAAGCACAGATACGCAGTATTTT
d_gene: TRBD2; v_gene: TRBV4-2; abundance: many; j_gene: TRBJ2-5; CDR3aa: CASSQDLAGEEGETQYF; CDR3nt: TGTGCCAGCAGCCAAGATTTAGCGGGAGAAGAGGGAGAGACCCAGTACTTC
d_gene: TRBD2; v_gene: TRBV4-1; abundance: NA; j_gene: TRBJ2-5; CDR3aa: CASSQVFGTSYVRETQYF; CDR3nt: TGCGCCAGCAGCCAAGTGTTCGGGACTAGTTATGTTCGAGAGACCCAGTACTTC
d_gene: TRBD2; v_gene: TRBV7-2; abundance: few; j_gene: TRBJ2-3; CDR3aa: CASSIGGGSTDTQYF; CDR3nt: TGTGCCAGCAGCATTGGCGGGGGGAGCACAGATACGCAGTATTTT
d_gene: TRBD2; v_gene: TRBV20-1; abundance: NA; j_gene: TRBJ2-3; CDR3aa: CSASGRTRDTQYF; CDR3nt: TGCAGTGCTAGCGGGAGGACTCGTGATACGCAGTATTTT
d_gene: TRBD2; v_gene: TRBV6-2/TRBV6-3; abundance: few; j_gene: TRBJ2-7; CDR3aa: CASSSIPGYGLAGAEQYF; CDR3nt: TGTGCCAGCAGTTCGATCCCGGGCTACGGACTAGCGGGAGCCGAGCAGTACTTC
d_gene: NA; v_gene: TRBV28; abundance: NA; j_gene: TRBJ2-1; CDR3aa: CASTFGWGYNEQFF; CDR3nt: TGTGCCAGCACTTTCGGGTGGGGTTACAATGAGCAGTTCTTC
d_gene: NA; v_gene: TRBV15; abundance: NA; j_gene: TRBJ1-6; CDR3aa: CATSRADSRKGSPLHF; CDR3nt: TGTGCCACCAGCAGAGCGGACAGTCGAAAGGGTTCACCCCTCCACTTT
d_gene: NA; v_gene: TRBV5-6; abundance: NA; j_gene: TRBJ2-7; CDR3aa: CASSTDSESSYEQYF; CDR3nt: TGTGCCAGCAGCACAGATAGCGAGTCTTCCTACGAGCAGTACTTC
d_gene: TRBD1; v_gene: TRBV5-1; abundance: NA; j_gene: TRBJ2-2; CDR3aa: CASSLEPWDSTGELFF; CDR3nt: TGCGCCAGCAGCTTGGAGCCCTGGGACAGCACCGGGGAGCTGTTTTTT
d_gene: TRBD2; v_gene: TRBV6-5; abundance: few; j_gene: TRBJ2-3; CDR3aa: CASSRQAGAGTDTQYF; CDR3nt: TGTGCCAGCAGTCGCCAAGCGGGAGCGGGCACAGATACGCAGTATTTT
d_gene: NA; v_gene: TRBV6-6; abundance: NA; j_gene: TRBJ2-4; CDR3aa: CASSYGGARGALAKNIQYF; CDR3nt: TGTGCCAGCAGTTACGGTGGAGCCAGGGGTGCCCTAGCCAAAAACATTCAGTACTTC
d_gene: NA; v_gene: TRBV10-1; abundance: NA; j_gene: TRBJ2-5; CDR3aa: CATAGSRVETQYF; CDR3nt: TGCGCCACCGCGGGCAGTCGAGTGGAGACCCAGTACTTC
d_gene: TRBD2; v_gene: TRBV27; abundance: NA; j_gene: TRBJ2-3; CDR3aa: CASTPGSGITQDTQYF; CDR3nt: TGTGCCAGCACCCCGGGTAGCGGGATCACACAAGATACGCAGTATTTT
d_gene: TRBD2; v_gene: TRBV14; abundance: NA; j_gene: TRBJ2-1; CDR3aa: CASSQGGLAGSGEQFF; CDR3nt: TGTGCCAGCAGCCAAGGTGGTCTAGCGGGCTCAGGAGAGCAGTTCTTC
d_gene: TRBD1; v_gene: TRBV3-1; abundance: NA; j_gene: TRBJ2-1; CDR3aa: CASSQGTGAPFF; CDR3nt: TGTGCCAGCAGCCAAGGTACAGGGGCCCCGTTCTTC
d_gene: NA; v_gene: TRBV5-6; abundance: once; j_gene: TRBJ2-5; CDR3aa: CASNRLPEGSQYF; CDR3nt: TGTGCCAGCAACCGACTCCCCGAAGGGAGCCAGTACTTC
d_gene: TRBD2; v_gene: TRBV7-2; abundance: NA; j_gene: TRBJ2-1; CDR3aa: CASSFIGLAGGAYNEQFF; CDR3nt: TGTGCCAGCAGCTTTATCGGACTAGCGGGAGGGGCCTACAATGAGCAGTTCTTC
d_gene: TRBD2; v_gene: TRBV10-2; abundance: NA; j_gene: TRBJ2-7; CDR3aa: CATLAGVGIHEQYF; CDR3nt: TGCGCCACACTAGCGGGAGTCGGGATCCACGAGCAGTACTTC
d_gene: TRBD2; v_gene: TRBV20-1; abundance: NA; j_gene: TRBJ2-4; CDR3aa: CSAPSGGWLGKNIQYF; CDR3nt: TGCAGTGCTCCTAGCGGGGGATGGTTAGGCAAAAACATTCAGTACTTC
d_gene: TRBD2; v_gene: TRBV20-1; abundance: NA; j_gene: TRBJ2-3; CDR3aa: CSAKDLLGGSADTQYF; CDR3nt: TGCAGTGCTAAAGACCTTTTAGGCGGGAGTGCAGATACGCAGTATTTT
d_gene: NA; v_gene: TRBV4-2; abundance: NA; j_gene: TRBJ2-7; CDR3aa: CASSQVLTNYEQYF; CDR3nt: TGTGCCAGCAGCCAAGTACTAACTAACTACGAGCAGTACTTC
d_gene: NA; v_gene: TRBV4-1; abundance: NA; j_gene: TRBJ1-4; CDR3aa: CASSQINGWELFF; CDR3nt: TGCGCCAGCAGCCAGATAAACGGGTGGGAACTGTTTTTT
d_gene: NA; v_gene: TRBV24-1; abundance: few; j_gene: TRBJ2-1; CDR3aa: CATSGRENNEQFF; CDR3nt: TGTGCCACCAGTGGCAGGGAAAACAATGAGCAGTTCTTC
d_gene: TRBD1; v_gene: TRBV29-1; abundance: few; j_gene: TRBJ2-7; CDR3aa: CSVETGESYEQYF; CDR3nt: TGCAGCGTTGAAACAGGGGAATCCTACGAGCAGTACTTC
d_gene: NA; v_gene: TRBV27; abundance: many; j_gene: TRBJ2-6; CDR3aa: CASSLSAGANVLTF; CDR3nt: TGCGCCAGCAGCTTAAGCGCTGGGGCCAACGTCCTGACTTTC
d_gene: NA; v_gene: TRBV12-3/TRBV12-4; abundance: NA; j_gene: TRBJ2-7; CDR3aa: CASSCGQNYEQYF; CDR3nt: TGTGCCAGCAGTTGCGGACAAAACTACGAGCAGTACTTC
d_gene: NA; v_gene: TRBV7-2; abundance: many; j_gene: TRBJ2-5; CDR3aa: CASSLGGGVPVGSTQYF; CDR3nt: TGTGCCAGCAGCTTAGGCGGTGGAGTTCCCGTCGGATCGACCCAGTACTTC
d_gene: TRBD1; v_gene: TRBV12-3/TRBV12-4; abundance: few; j_gene: TRBJ2-7; CDR3aa: CASSSGTGGYYEQYF; CDR3nt: TGTGCCAGCAGTTCGGGGACAGGGGGCTATTACGAGCAGTACTTC
d_gene: TRBD2; v_gene: TRBV20-1; abundance: few; j_gene: TRBJ2-1; CDR3aa: CSAHSGRGWEQFF; CDR3nt: TGCAGTGCCCATAGCGGGAGAGGTTGGGAGCAGTTCTTC
d_gene: TRBD2; v_gene: TRBV7-2; abundance: NA; j_gene: TRBJ2-3; CDR3aa: CASSLGGGGPGDTQYF; CDR3nt: TGTGCCAGCAGCTTGGGTGGGGGAGGGCCAGGGGATACGCAGTATTTT
d_gene: TRBD2; v_gene: TRBV12-3/TRBV12-4; abundance: few; j_gene: TRBJ2-3; CDR3aa: CASSLGVAGGSSDTQYF; CDR3nt: TGTGCCAGCAGTTTAGGAGTAGCGGGGGGGTCTTCGGATACGCAGTATTTT
d_gene: TRBD2; v_gene: TRBV7-6; abundance: NA; j_gene: TRBJ2-1; CDR3aa: CASSQRTSGSSNEQFF; CDR3nt: TGTGCCAGCAGCCAGCGGACTAGCGGGAGTTCAAATGAGCAGTTCTTC
d_gene: NA; v_gene: TRBV5-1; abundance: NA; j_gene: TRBJ2-3; CDR3aa: CASSPTSWGTDTQYF; CDR3nt: TGCGCCAGCAGCCCCACTAGCTGGGGCACAGATACGCAGTATTTT
d_gene: TRBD2; v_gene: TRBV20-1; abundance: few; j_gene: TRBJ2-3; CDR3aa: CSARRDYRAQYF; CDR3nt: TGCAGTGCTAGAAGGGACTATCGGGCGCAGTATTTT
d_gene: NA; v_gene: TRBV9; abundance: NA; j_gene: TRBJ1-5; CDR3aa: CASSVLPGNQPQHF; CDR3nt: TGTGCCAGCAGCGTACTCCCCGGTAATCAGCCCCAGCATTTT
d_gene: TRBD1; v_gene: TRBV5-1; abundance: few; j_gene: TRBJ2-3; CDR3aa: CASSLAETGGPTDTQYF; CDR3nt: TGCGCCAGCAGCTTGGCCGAGACAGGGGGCCCTACAGATACGCAGTATTTT
d_gene: NA; v_gene: TRBV27; abundance: NA; j_gene: TRBJ2-6; CDR3aa: CASSERNSGANVLTF; CDR3nt: TGTGCCAGCAGTGAAAGGAACTCTGGGGCCAACGTCCTGACTTTC
d_gene: NA; v_gene: TRBV20-1; abundance: few; j_gene: TRBJ2-1; CDR3aa: CSARGGGPPGPNEQFF; CDR3nt: TGCAGTGCTAGAGGTGGCGGCCCACCGGGGCCTAATGAGCAGTTCTTC